One and the same sample provided the 18 T cell receptor beta chains below, sequenced in a study of blood T cell repertoires in COVID-19 (dated by TCRdb to the early 2020s). To prepare the library, the immunoSEQ multiplex PCR assay was applied. In its TCRdb copy, this immuneACCESS table keeps in-frame sequences only and misses some clones. Where compared with another copy, unresolved V genes explain less than half of these, and the others have no known cause. In this sample the table shows about 440,000 clones, 90% of which occur a single time. The ten largest account for 0.6% to 0.7% of the sample. The sequenced material came from PBMCs or T cells enriched from blood (not recorded which). These receptor sequences come from a young man who had recovered from COVID-19.

The chain links TRBV7-9 to TRBJ2-7, with 10 bases fitting TRBD2. The V gene end was trimmed by 1 base and the J gene end by 5 bases; junction bases not matched to a gene: 2. This CDR3 region has 14 residues. Germline V gene sequence: CDR1 SEHNR, CDR2 FQNEAQ (reference sequence). The CDR3 bases are TGTGCCAGCAGCTTAGGGACTAGCGGACACGAGCAGTACTTC. This codes for CASSLGTSGHEQYF.

The chain has TRBV4-1 and TRBJ2-4; 7 bases line up with TRBD2. Per germline, CDR1 MGHRA and CDR2 YSYEKL. Losses at the gene ends were 1 base for V and 1 base for J; bases not matched to a gene: 10. The CDR3 totals 18 residues. In nucleotides, the CDR3 is TGCGCCAGCAGCCAAGTAGTAGCTAGCGGTCGGGCCAAAAACATTCAGTACTTC. As protein: CASSQVVASGRAKNIQYF.

This chain connects TRBV2 to TRBJ1-2, with D maybe TRBD1 (6 bases). Germline lookup yields CDR1 SNHLY and CDR2 FYNNEI. V was cut by 6 bases and J by 6 bases, with 17 bases left in between. The CDR3 is 14 amino acids. The CDR3 is CASREQGKGDGYTF. The DNA for the CDR3 is TGTGCCAGCAGAGAGCAGGGGAAGGGGGATGGCTACACCTTC. Using reference TRBV2 and TRBJ1-2 for the parts outside the CDR3, the full variable domain is EPEVTQTPSHQVTQMGQEVILRCVPISNHLYFYWYRQILGQKVEFLVSFYNNEISEKSEIFDDQFSVERPDGSNFTLKIRSTKLEDSAMYFCASREQGKGDGYTFGSGTRLTVV.

This clone was seen a handful of times. J is TRBJ1-1 and V is TRBV6-4, with 11 bases lining up with TRBD1. CDR3 length: 14 amino acids. Germline-derived CDR1 and CDR2 are MRHNA and SNTAGT. Trimming took 2 bases from V and 4 from J; bases not matched to a gene: 0. As DNA, the CDR3 is TGTGCCAGCAGTGACGGGACAGGGGGCACTGAAGCTTTCTTT. It yields the protein CASSDGTGGTEAFF.

This clone occurred once. Mismatch with germline at one junction end may stem from a read error. The chain recombines TRBV20-1 with TRBJ2-7, with D possibly TRBD2 on 5 matching bases. In germline, CDR1 is DFQATT, CDR2 SNEGSKA (reference sequence). The CDR3 has 10 residues. CDR3 nucleotides: TGCAGTGCTCGCCTCAGGACTCACTTTTTC. It yields the protein CSARLRTHFF.

This rearrangement joins TRBV7-9 to TRBJ2-1, with 12 positions matching TRBD2. Germline V gene lookup returns CDR1 SEHNR and CDR2 FQNEAQ (reference sequence). Trimming removed 3 bases from V and 7 bases from J; junction bases left unmatched: 16. This CDR3 comprises 19 residues. CDR3 DNA sequence: TGTGCCAGCAGCTTCGGGCTAGCGGGAGGGAATCGAGCAGGGAATGAGCAGTTCTTC. Amino acids: CASSFGLAGGNRAGNEQFF.

DNA for the CDR3: TGTGCCAGCAGCTTAGAGGGAGGGGACACAGATACGCAGTATTTT. Translated: CASSLEGGDTDTQYF. The gene calls are TRBV7-3 and TRBJ2-3; TRBD2 aligns across 7 bases. The CDR3 is 15 residues long. V trimming: 2 bases; J trimming: 2 bases; junction bases outside the gene matches: 4. Germline assignment: CDR1 SGHTA and CDR2 FQGTGA.

This chain connects TRBV6-5 to TRBJ1-2; D remains ambiguous. CDR3 length equals 13 residues. Trimming took off 2 bases at V and 2 bases at J, with 6 bases between the two ends. Germline V CDR1 and CDR2: MNHEY, SVGAGI. The CDR3 loop reads CASSYDGNYGYTF. The CDR3 nucleotides are TGTGCCAGCAGTTACGACGGGAACTATGGCTACACCTTC.

The chain joins TRBV15 to TRBJ1-2, with no clear D. Germline CDR1 and CDR2: LNHNV and YYDKDF (reference sequence). Trimming took 0 bases from V and 0 from J, leaving 2 bases between them. The CDR3 loop spans 13 amino acids. CDR3 DNA: TGTGCCACCAGCAGAGATACTAACTATGGCTACACCTTC. Translating it yields CATSRDTNYGYTF.

The rearrangement links TRBV21-1 to TRBJ1-4; TRBD1, as called in the table, went unchecked against the DNA. TRBV21-1 is given as a pseudogene. The CDR3 extends over 15 amino acids. DNA for the CDR3: TGTGCCAGCAGCAAAGTGGGCAGGTCTAATGAAAAACTGTTTTTT. Protein sequence: CASSKVGRSNEKLFF.

The CDR3 region has the DNA TGTGCCTGGAGTGTCGGGACAGGGCGGGAGTACTTC. Its protein is CAWSVGTGREYF. V is TRBV30 and J is TRBJ2-4; 9 nucleotides align to TRBD1. V was pared by 0 bases and J by 14 bases, with 5 bases of the junction left unmatched. The CDR3 has 12 residues. Per the germline V gene, CDR1 is GTSNPN and CDR2 is SVGIG (reference sequence).

V and J are TRBV2 and TRBJ2-3; 15 positions agree with TRBD2. The germline gives CDR1 SNHLY, CDR2 FYNNEI. The CDR3 sequence is 19 residues long. After removal of 5 bases from V and 3 bases from J, the junction contained 12 bases not matched to a gene. The CDR3, as DNA: TGTGCCAGCAGTTCAGGACTAGCGGGAGGGCCTGAGGGGACAGATACGCAGTATTTT. Amino acids: CASSSGLAGGPEGTDTQYF.

The chain recombines TRBV2 with TRBJ2-1, with D tentatively TRBD2 (6 bases). V gave up 3 bases and J gave up 2 bases, with 14 bases separating them. This CDR3 region has 16 residues. Germline V gives CDR1 SNHLY, CDR2 FYNNEI. CDR3 sequence: CASSDLGPSAYNEQFF. DNA for the CDR3: TGTGCCAGCAGTGACCTCGGCCCTAGCGCCTACAATGAGCAGTTCTTC.

The CDR3 loop is CASRGTGAEQPQHF. DNA for the CDR3: TGTGCCAGCAGAGGGACAGGGGCTGAGCAGCCCCAGCATTTT. The rearrangement uses TRBV27 and TRBJ1-5; 10 bases line up with TRBD1. Germline V lookup: CDR1 MNHEY, CDR2 SMNVEV (reference sequence). The CDR3 is 14 amino acids. V was pared by 6 bases and J by 7 bases, with 6 bases of the junction left unmatched.

The V and J genes are TRBV4-1 and TRBJ1-4, with D possibly matching TRBD1 (5 bases). The ends were cut back, 0 bases at V and 8 bases at J, with 13 bases in the middle. Germline V gene data show CDR1 as MGHRA and CDR2 as YSYEKL. This CDR3 contains 15 residues. As DNA, the CDR3 is TGCGCCAGCAGCCAAGATCCGGGGGAATGGGAAAAACTGTTTTTT. Residues: CASSQDPGEWEKLFF.

This clone was seen a single time. V usage is TRBV5-6 and J usage is TRBJ1-5; the match to TRBD1 covers 8 bases. Trimming took 3 bases from V and 5 from J; bases not matched to a gene: 7. Looked up from germline, CDR1 is SGHDT and CDR2 is YYEEEE. The CDR3 has 15 residues. Here the CDR3 reads CASSSQDRDHQPQHF. CDR3 in DNA: TGTGCCAGCAGCTCCCAGGACAGGGACCATCAGCCCCAGCATTTT.

J is TRBJ1-1 and V is TRBV11-3, with D possibly TRBD1 on 5 matching bases. CDR1 and CDR2 (germline): SGHNT, YENEEA. The CDR3 totals 18 residues. V gave up 1 base and J gave up 3 bases, with 21 bases separating them. The CDR3, as DNA: TGTGCCAGCAGCTTAGGAAAGGGGTCAGGGTCGGGCGACACTGAAGCTTTCTTT. Translation: CASSLGKGSGSGDTEAFF.

The chain employs TRBV6-5 and TRBJ2-1; 14 nucleotides align to TRBD2. CDR3 length equals 15 residues. Germline values: CDR1 MNHEY, CDR2 SVGAGI. Trimming cost V 8 bases and J 7 bases; bases outside gene matches: 7. CDR3 nucleotides: TGTGCCAGCCGCGAGGGACTAGCGGGAGTGAATGAGCAGTTCTTC. Its translation is CASREGLAGVNEQFF.